This TCR beta chain originates from a study of T cell responses to AZD1222 COVID-19 vaccine. Study-wide results and limits: Only a handful of AZD1222 recipients, five to seven in all, had baseline seropositivity. Clonal diversity may have been underestimated, and the donors were mostly white British, with more females than males.

Note on this clone: Its specificity is not known.

V was clipped by 3 bases and J by 2 bases, with 10 bases between them. The germline V gene has CDR1 SEHNR and CDR2 FQNEAQ (reference sequence). The CDR3 covers 14 residues. The table came from immunoSEQ multiplex PCR; TCRdb's copy has only in-frame clones and leaves some out. The sample includes about 130,000 clones, over 75% of them seen just once. The TCR sequence derives from an adult in good health. The sequencing here drew on peripheral blood, taken on day 0 of AZD1222 vaccination. The genes are TRBV7-9 and TRBJ1-2; D is possibly TRBD1 (5 bases). The CDR3 coding sequence is TGTGCCAGCAGCTTGACGGGGCTAAACTATGGCTACACCTTC. Amino acid sequence: CASSLTGLNYGYTF.